This T cell receptor beta chain was documented in a study of T cell responses to AZD1222 COVID-19 vaccine (dated by TCRdb to about 2021). About the investigation overall: AZD1222 recipients with second doses at about 4 weeks or about 12 weeks were pooled, because spike-specific TCR depth and breadth did not differ between schedules. A total of over 230 trial participants underwent TCR sequencing, of whom about 210 received two doses of AZD1222 and about 25 received two doses of the MenACWY control vaccine. Enrollment into the trials was organized by age into subgroups of 18-55, 56-69 and 70-plus years, and those subgroups contained roughly 150, 30 and 60 TCR-sequenced participants, respectively.

The germline V gene specifies SGHDN as CDR1 and FVKESK as CDR2. Reading from cysteine to phenylalanine, the CDR3 counts 14 amino acids. This entry keeps only the CDR3 DNA: 42 bases, framed from base 1. V is pared back by 2 bases and J by 0 bases, with 8 bases lying between the germline termini. Study-wide conclusions, independent of this receptor: Spike-specific TCR breadth and depth rose significantly after two AZD1222 doses compared with day 0 and with MenACWY recipients. Most participants were white British and females outnumbered males, and the authors suggested that clonal diversity may have been underestimated. Conclusions about previously exposed vaccinees are limited because only a handful of AZD1222 recipients were SARS-CoV-2 seropositive at baseline. In the small 56-69-year group, the increase in depth fell short of significance, most likely because of low power. The vaccine-associated CD4 TCRs covered the entire spike protein, and the dominant responses fell in regions 160-218 and 743-854. Epitopes outside the regions mutated in the B.1.351 and B.1.1.7 variants were reportedly recognized by nearly half of the unique spike-specific TCRs. Because no samples from the day 14 peak response were available, repertoires could be characterized only after the peak T cell response.

For this clone: It lacks a known antigen. Nothing much larger sits one base from this clone, and base qualities are not available.

The time point tag for this specimen amounts to: baseline before first vaccination. Vaccinee samples were obtained from the UK trials COV001 and COV002, which included a single-blind randomized controlled phase 2/3 trial of AZD1222 (ChAdOx1 nCoV-19) in healthy adults. For TCRbeta chain sequencing, PBMC samples from trial participants were taken at day 0 and at day 28 after the second dose. The CDR3 regions of human TCRbeta chains were analyzed by immunosequencing. Per the original workflow: Repertoire TCRs were checked for matches against a reference library of SARS-CoV-2-specific TCRs that had been generated using the MIRA antigen-specificity platform. Breadth meant the fraction of unique TCRs that were SARS-CoV-2-associated, whereas depth meant the fraction of total T cells that were SARS-CoV-2-associated. Using the MIRA data, each spike-specific TCR was assigned both to the spike region to which the TCR was reactive and to a CD4 or CD8 class. Log10-transformed breadth and depth values were compared by one-way ANOVA with Sidak's multiple comparisons tests. Not all clones reach the TCRdb copy of this immuneACCESS table, which keeps in-frame sequences only. Checked studies attribute under half of the gap to unresolved V genes and leave the rest unexplained. That table is the source of V, J and clone size, and D and trimming were worked out from the DNA. This sample comprises some 150,000 clones, 75% to 95% of them detected only once. Of the sample, less than 2% falls within the top ten clones.

The rearrangement combines TRBV14 with TRBJ2-7; no D segment can be confidently identified. This sample comprised peripheral blood, obtained on day 0 of AZD1222 vaccination. This sequence originates from an adult in good health. The CDR3 region reads CASSQQSGSYEQYF. The DNA sequence is TGTGCCAGCAGCCAACAGTCCGGCTCCTACGAGCAGTACTTC.